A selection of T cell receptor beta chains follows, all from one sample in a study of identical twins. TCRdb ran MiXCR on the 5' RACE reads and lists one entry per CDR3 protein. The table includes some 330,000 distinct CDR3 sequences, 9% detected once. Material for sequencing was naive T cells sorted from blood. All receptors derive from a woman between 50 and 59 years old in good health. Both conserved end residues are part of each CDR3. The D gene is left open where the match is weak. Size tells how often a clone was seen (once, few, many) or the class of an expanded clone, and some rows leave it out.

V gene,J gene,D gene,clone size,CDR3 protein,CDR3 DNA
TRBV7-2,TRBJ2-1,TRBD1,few,CASSQAGTGGDEQFF,TGTGCCAGCAGCCAAGCCGGGACAGGGGGCGATGAGCAGTTCTTC
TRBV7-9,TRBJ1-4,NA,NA,CASSLARRTEKLFF,TGTGCCAGCAGCTTAGCGCGACGAACAGAAAAACTGTTTTTT
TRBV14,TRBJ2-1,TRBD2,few,CASRGSGSYEQFF,TGTGCCAGCAGGGGTAGCGGGAGTTATGAGCAGTTCTTC
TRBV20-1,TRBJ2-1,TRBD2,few,CSARKLAEGPPTDEQFF,TGCAGTGCTAGAAAACTAGCGGAGGGTCCACCAACGGATGAGCAGTTCTTC
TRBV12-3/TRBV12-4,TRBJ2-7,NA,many,CASSLVAVPEQYF,TGTGCCAGCAGTTTAGTGGCGGTACCAGAGCAGTACTTC
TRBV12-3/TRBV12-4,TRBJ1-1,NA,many,CASSLYGGRTEAFF,TGTGCCAGCAGTTTATATGGGGGTAGGACTGAAGCTTTCTTT
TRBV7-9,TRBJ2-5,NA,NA,CASSGRLGIETQYF,TGTGCCAGCAGCGGCAGACTAGGGATAGAGACCCAGTACTTC
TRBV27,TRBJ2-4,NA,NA,CASSPWVGGHIQYF,TGTGCCAGCAGTCCGTGGGTAGGTGGTCACATTCAGTACTTC
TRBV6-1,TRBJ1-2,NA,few,CASSDRSGYTF,TGTGCCAGCAGTGACCGGAGTGGCTACACCTTC
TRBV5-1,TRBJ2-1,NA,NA,CASSLEAEHEQFF,TGCGCCAGCAGCTTGGAAGCGGAGCATGAGCAGTTCTTC
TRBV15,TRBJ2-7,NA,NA,CATSPELGQSYEQYF,TGTGCCACCAGCCCAGAGTTGGGACAATCCTACGAGCAGTACTTC
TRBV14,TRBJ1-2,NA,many,CASSQAGGRLNYGYTF,TGTGCCAGCAGCCAAGCTGGGGGCAGACTCAACTATGGCTACACCTTC
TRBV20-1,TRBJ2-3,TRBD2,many,CSGEGPRDTQYF,TGCAGTGGGGAGGGCCCCAGGGATACGCAGTATTTT
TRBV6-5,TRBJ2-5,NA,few,CASSYSTGLGTGETQYF,TGTGCCAGCAGTTACTCCACCGGGCTGGGAACGGGGGAGACCCAGTACTTC
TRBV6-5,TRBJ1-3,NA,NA,CASSLQQVPGNTIYF,TGTGCCAGCAGTCTCCAACAGGTGCCTGGAAACACCATATATTTT
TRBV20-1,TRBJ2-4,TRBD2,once,CSARVGSGRAKAKNIQYF,TGCAGTGCTAGAGTTGGGAGCGGGAGGGCCAAGGCCAAAAACATTCAGTACTTC
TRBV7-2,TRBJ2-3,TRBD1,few,CASSLTGVVDTQYF,TGTGCCAGCAGCTTGACAGGGGTGGTAGATACGCAGTATTTT
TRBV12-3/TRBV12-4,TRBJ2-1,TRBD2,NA,CASSLGAGTSGYNEQFF,TGTGCCAGCAGTCTAGGGGCCGGAACTAGCGGCTACAATGAGCAGTTCTTC
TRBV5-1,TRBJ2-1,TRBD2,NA,CASSLQRETNEQFF,TGCGCCAGCAGCTTACAGCGGGAAACGAATGAGCAGTTCTTC
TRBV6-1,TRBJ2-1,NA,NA,CASRSGTVGRYNEQFF,TGTGCCAGTAGGTCGGGTACAGTCGGTCGGTACAATGAGCAGTTCTTC
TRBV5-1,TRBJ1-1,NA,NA,CASSLMTERAYTEAFF,TGCGCCAGCAGCTTGATGACAGAGAGAGCGTACACTGAAGCTTTCTTT
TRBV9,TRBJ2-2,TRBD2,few,CASSARTSFLSGELFF,TGTGCCAGCAGCGCCCGGACTAGTTTCCTATCCGGGGAGCTGTTTTTT
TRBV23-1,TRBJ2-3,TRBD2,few,CASSDGTSRCTDTQYF,TGCGCCAGCAGCGATGGGACTAGCAGATGCACAGATACGCAGTATTTT
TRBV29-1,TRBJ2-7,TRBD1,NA,CSGIGTGVGEQYF,TGCAGCGGGATTGGGACAGGGGTAGGAGAACAGTACTTC
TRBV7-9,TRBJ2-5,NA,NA,CASSFPAAGRETQYF,TGTGCCAGCAGCTTTCCGGCGGCGGGACGGGAGACCCAGTACTTC
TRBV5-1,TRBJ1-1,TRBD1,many,CASSWGQMNTEAFF,TGCGCCAGCAGCTGGGGACAGATGAACACTGAAGCTTTCTTT
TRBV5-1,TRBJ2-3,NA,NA,CASSFGVWTSTDTQYF,TGCGCCAGCAGCTTTGGAGTCTGGACTAGCACAGATACGCAGTATTTT
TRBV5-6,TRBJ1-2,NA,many,CASSLGLLANYGYTF,TGTGCCAGCAGCTTGGGGCTTTTAGCTAACTATGGCTACACCTTC
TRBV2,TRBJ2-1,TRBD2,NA,CASSIAGVGDEQFF,TGTGCCAGCAGCATAGCGGGAGTTGGCGATGAGCAGTTCTTC
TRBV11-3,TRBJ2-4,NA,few,CASSLVLGRTQYF,TGTGCCAGCAGCTTAGTCCTGGGACGAACCCAGTACTTC
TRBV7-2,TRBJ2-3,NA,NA,CASSPGWGLTDTQYF,TGTGCCAGCAGCCCCGGATGGGGTCTCACAGATACGCAGTATTTT
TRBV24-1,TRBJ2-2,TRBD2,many,CATSDPSGRTGELFF,TGTGCCACCAGTGACCCTAGCGGGAGGACCGGGGAGCTGTTTTTT
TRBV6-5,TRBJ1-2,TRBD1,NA,CASSFGQGAYGYTF,TGTGCCAGCAGTTTTGGACAGGGGGCTTATGGCTACACCTTC
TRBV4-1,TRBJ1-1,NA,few,CASSQDRGNTEPFF,TGCGCCAGCAGCCAAGATAGGGGGAACACTGAACCTTTCTTT
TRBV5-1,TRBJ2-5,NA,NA,CASARSRGTETQYF,TGCGCCAGCGCTCGTAGTCGGGGCACCGAGACCCAGTACTTC
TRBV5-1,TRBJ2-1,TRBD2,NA,CASSLLNTPGLWAIF,TGCGCCAGCAGCTTGCTTAATACTCCGGGACTATGGGCGATCTTC
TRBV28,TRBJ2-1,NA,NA,CASSLGGGPRKNEQFF,TGTGCCAGCAGTTTAGGTGGGGGGCCAAGGAAGAATGAGCAGTTCTTC
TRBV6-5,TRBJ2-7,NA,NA,CASSYSTRGEQYF,TGTGCCAGCAGTTACTCCACTAGGGGCGAGCAGTACTTC
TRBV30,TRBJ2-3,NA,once,CAWSPTLTDTQYF,TGTGCCTGGAGTCCTACTTTGACAGATACGCAGTATTTT
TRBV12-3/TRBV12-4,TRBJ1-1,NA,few,CASSSIVAKEAFF,TGTGCCAGCAGTTCTATAGTTGCTAAGGAAGCTTTCTTT
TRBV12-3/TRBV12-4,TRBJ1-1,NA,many,CASSLGFVAFF,TGTGCCAGCAGTTTAGGGTTTGTAGCCTTCTTT
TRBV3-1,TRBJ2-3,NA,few,CASSHVHRGDTQYF,TGTGCCAGCAGCCATGTCCACCGGGGAGATACGCAGTATTTT
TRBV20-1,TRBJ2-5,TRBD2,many,CSAPRLAGVGETQYF,TGCAGTGCTCCTCGACTAGCGGGAGTCGGTGAGACCCAGTACTTC
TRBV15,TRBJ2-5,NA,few,CATSADSAWVETQYF,TGTGCCACCAGCGCTGACAGCGCCTGGGTGGAGACCCAGTACTTC
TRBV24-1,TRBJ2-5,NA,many,CATSDPDGQETQYF,TGTGCCACCAGTGACCCCGACGGACAAGAGACCCAGTACTTC
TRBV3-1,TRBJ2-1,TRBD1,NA,CASSHGQGPNEQFF,TGTGCCAGCAGCCATGGACAGGGACCGAATGAGCAGTTCTTC
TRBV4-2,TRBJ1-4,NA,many,CASSLTNGGSGDEKLFF,TGTGCCAGCAGCTTAACTAATGGGGGGAGTGGAGATGAAAAACTGTTTTTT
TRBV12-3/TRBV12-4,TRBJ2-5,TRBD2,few,CASRRERGETQYF,TGTGCCAGCCGCCGCGAGCGGGGAGAGACCCAGTACTTC
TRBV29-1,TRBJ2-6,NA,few,CSVRVLGGANVLTF,TGCAGCGTACGGGTCCTCGGTGGGGCCAACGTCCTGACTTTC